Described below is a single T cell receptor beta chain sequence and its context. Its cognate antigen is unknown. The data stem from a study of Graves' ophthalmopathy and Graves' hyperthyroidism. Study in general: Peripheral blood collection took place at initial diagnosis, before any treatment. The study, taken as a whole, reports: Also, most clonotypes expanded in the thyroid above 0.001 frequency appeared in blood.

The germline V gene has CDR1 MNHEY and CDR2 SVGEGT. CDR3 size: 15 residues. Trimming cost V 6 bases and J 4 bases, with 18 bases left between them. Certain patients, namely those with other autoimmune diseases, uncontrolled infections, pregnancy or lactation, were excluded. Diagnosis relied on clinical symptoms, serum thyroxine, TRAb, thyroid ultrasound and orbital computed tomography. Amplified TCR beta CDR3 regions were obtained using RNA transcripts as template. The library came from an HTBI-primed first-round RT-PCR and a second-round multiplex PCR. One entry per CDR3 protein results from TCRdb running MiXCR on the multiplex PCR reads. The sample contains about 410,000 distinct CDR3 sequences, about 16% of which appear only once.

Sequencing was carried out using peripheral blood. The chain carries TRBV6-2 or TRBV6-3 and TRBJ1-1; TRBD1 might be the D (6 bases). The clonotype originates from a woman aged 18 to 35 with Graves' ophthalmopathy. DNA of the CDR3: TGTGCCAGCAGACACAGCGGGGGGGCGAGCACTGAAGCTTTCTTT. Translation gives CASRHSGGASTEAFF.